What follows describes a single T cell receptor (beta chain). It lacks a known antigen. No base-level quality is on record; no much larger clone is a single base apart. The donors were healthy, HIV-negative adults with no recently reported acute infections or vaccinations. Every donor was a Caucasian adult residing in Nashville, Tennessee, USA. CD4+ T cells were enriched by magnetic negative selection, after which naive cells were positively selected on CD45RA and the negative fraction was taken as the memory subset. Blood was collected by leukapheresis, and PBMCs were isolated by Ficoll-Histopaque density gradient centrifugation and then cryopreserved in liquid nitrogen vapor phase. Analytical flow cytometry was used to check the purity and quantity of every magnetically sorted T cell population. Genomic DNA was isolated from every sorted fraction and measured by UV absorbance on a Nanodrop 2000c.

This entry comes from a study of shared clonotypes between healthy human individuals (dated by TCRdb to 2018 to 2020). Turning to the overall study: The cohort included a few men and a couple of women between 18 and 49 years of age. To estimate repertoire size and how much clonotypes are shared between individuals, the study performed deep sequencing of blood TCR repertoires from 4 to 6 healthy adults. Different laboratories and diverse techniques were used to prepare libraries and sequence TCR repertoires, to increase sequencing depth and limit assay-specific biases. Per donor, leukapheresis produced somewhere between about 0.85 and 9.5 billion PBMCs. Per donor, three plates each were used for CD4 naive and CD4 memory, two for CD8 naive, and one for CD8 memory.

CDR3 length: 14 amino acids, cysteine to phenylalanine. Just the 42-base CDR3 DNA is kept, in frame starting at base 1. A distance of 9 bases separates the germline ends of V and J, which lose 0 bases and 7 bases respectively. CDR1 MDHEN and CDR2 SYDVKM were looked up in the germline V gene. Using the deep immunoSEQ assay, multiplex PCR amplified TCR CDR3 regions from genomic DNA. For each cell subset, the extracted genomic DNA was distributed evenly across all wells of several immunoSEQ 96-well plates, and each plate served as one replicate. Each replicate PCR for sorted subsets received about 200 ng genomic DNA, equal to tens of thousands of T cell genomes. Purified libraries were measured with a Qubit 3.0 fluorometer, size-checked on a Bioanalyzer 2100, and measured again with the KAPA Library Quantification kit. Each immunoSEQ 96-well plate was sequenced on its own single-read 150-cycle Illumina NextSeq 550 flow cell. Regarding the original processing steps: Because the immunoSEQ output held only junctional sequences and lacked quality scores, the filtering could not match the filtering applied to full-length reads. Sequences were annotated with PyIR, a Python wrapper for IgBLAST v1.9, using IMGT germline references to assign V/J genes and CDR3. Any read was removed if the V/J assignment was weak (E-value above 1e-6), the CDR3 was missing, or the read contained stop codons, out-of-frame junctions, or ambiguous translated residues. A V3J clonotype was defined by an identical inferred V gene, J gene, and CDR3 amino acid sequence. Percentage overlap between repertoires was computed as shared unique clonotypes divided by the size of the smaller repertoire. Repertoire richness was assessed with RTK rarefaction, the Chao1 estimator, and Recon v2.1 estimates of unobserved clonotypes. OLGA was used to compute generation probabilities for all TCRbeta clonotypes that the gDNA method yielded from a few donors. The table was pulled from immuneACCESS by TCRdb, which kept in-frame rearrangements only. Such tables lose some clones; where checked, under half of the loss comes from unresolved V genes, and the rest has no known cause. V, J and clone size were drawn from that table, and D and trimming were deduced from the DNA. The sample table holds 300,000 or so clones, of which around 67% were seen once. The ten largest account for about a tenth of the sample.

Here is what the overall study found, with its caveats: Pairwise subsampling indicated that sequencing depth was expected to affect the degree of clonotype sharing among donors. Incomplete sequencing was indicated by rarefaction of sorted-subset datasets, despite the large sequencing depth. The genetic and exposure-history diversity represented was limited by the small number of donors. Sampling was restricted to blood, and TCR repertoires in tissues likely differ from the TCR repertoires found in blood. Estimated clonotype richness was generally larger for naive than for memory subsets. When a handful of donors were compared, the shared fraction of clonotypes was about 5.2% for naive CD4, about 4% for naive CD8, roughly 2.5% for memory CD4, and 0.4% for memory CD8. Clonotypes shared by all four sorted-subset donors showed higher generation probabilities than non-shared clonotypes.

The TCR originated in a man between 25 and 39 years old in good health. The sequence links TRBV28 to TRBJ1-4; the D gene is unclear. Source material: memory CD4+ T cells sorted from blood. What this sample's cell subset or site label stands for: CD45RA-negative fraction. CDR3 loop: CASSLWGNGEKLFF. In nucleotide form, the sequence is TGTGCCAGCAGTTTATGGGGAAATGGTGAAAAACTGTTTTTT.